This TCR beta chain was profiled in a study of T-cell memory formation after mild COVID-19. Study background: TCR clusters showed largely donor specificity.

TCRdb processed the 5' RACE reads anew with MiXCR; each CDR3 protein has one entry. Here the sample spans hundreds of thousands of distinct CDR3 sequences, 15% to 20% being singletons. Findings and limits, study-wide: Later expanders leaned CD4+, whereas clones that contracted between day 15 and 85 were balanced CD4/CD8. Pre-infection memory showed some responding clones, and this suggested that cross-reactive memory joined.

On this clonotype: The antigen is undetermined.

Input material: PBMCs or a T cell subset sorted from them (not recorded which). This TCR came from a young man who had mild COVID-19 (a few samples of this study predate the infection). Cell type and time point are not known.

CDR3 DNA: TGTGCCAGCCTGGGGGTCCACGAGCAGTACGTC. Residues: CASLGVHEQYV. This chain uses TRBV7-2 with TRBJ2-7; D tentatively reads TRBD1 or TRBD2 (5 bases each). The CDR3 is made up of 11 amino acids. From germline, CDR1 is SGHTA and CDR2 FQGNSA. V was trimmed by 8 bases and J by 5 bases, leaving 10 bases between them.